These 17 T cell receptor beta chains were all obtained from the same sample, sequenced in a study of T cell repertoires in cytomegalovirus infection. TCRdb processed the reads anew with MiXCR; each CDR3 protein has one entry. The sample lists about 230,000 distinct CDR3 sequences; roughly 22% were seen once. Sequenced sample: CD8+ T cells from PBMCs. The receptor source for this set is a human donor in good health (CMV status not recorded). Some clones in this sample may be carry-over from other donors' samples.

The rearrangement joins TRBV7-9 to TRBJ1-2; D is possibly TRBD1 (6 bases). This CDR3 region has 14 residues. CDR1 is SEHNR and CDR2 is FQNEAQ in the germline V gene (reference sequence). V was shortened by 6 bases and J by 2 bases, with 13 bases between the two germline ends. The CDR3: CASRGAGANYGYTF. DNA of the CDR3: TGTGCCAGCAGGGGGGCAGGGGCCAACTATGGCTACACCTTC.

J is TRBJ2-1 and V is TRBV29-1; the D is unclear. Germline lookup yields CDR1 SQVTM and CDR2 ANQGSEA. The CDR3 is made up of 13 amino acids. V was trimmed by 4 bases and J by 4 bases, leaving 11 bases between them. The CDR3, as DNA: TGCAGCGTTGGATCAGACGATTACAATGAGCAGTTCTTC. Translation gives CSVGSDDYNEQFF.

J is TRBJ2-5 and V is TRBV30, with D unresolved. CDR1 and CDR2 from the germline V gene are GTSNPN and SVGIG (reference sequence). The CDR3 covers 12 residues. Trimming took off 3 bases at V and 5 bases at J, with 10 bases between the two ends. Here the CDR3 reads CAWRAPAETQYF. CDR3 DNA sequence: TGTGCCTGGAGAGCCCCCGCGGAGACCCAGTACTTC. The entire variable domain, with the rest obtained from reference TRBV30 and TRBJ2-5, is as follows: SQTIHQWPATLVQPVGSPLSLECTVEGTSNPNLYWYRQAAGRGLQLLFYSVGIGQISSEVPQNLSASRPQDRQFILSSKKLLLSDSGFYLCAWRAPAETQYFGPGTRLLVL.

Only a few counts were recorded for this clonotype. The chain joins TRBV29-1 to TRBJ1-2; no clear D gene. CDR1 is SQVTM, CDR2 ANQGSEA, per germline. The CDR3 is 12 amino acids. Trimming shortened V by 3 bases and J by 4 bases, and 9 bases separated the two germline ends. This chain's CDR3 is CSVDAGSYGYTF. CDR3 nucleotide sequence: TGCAGCGTTGACGCCGGAAGCTATGGCTACACCTTC.

V is TRBV12-5 and J is TRBJ1-5, with no clear D. Trimming removed 2 bases from V and 8 bases from J, with 7 bases in between. The CDR3 extends over 12 amino acids. The germline gives CDR1 LGHNT, CDR2 FRNRAP. CDR3 residues: CASGLTWEPQHF. As DNA, the CDR3 is TGTGCTAGTGGTTTGACCTGGGAGCCCCAGCATTTT. The full variable domain, in which reference TRBV12-5 and TRBJ1-5 provide the parts outside the CDR3, is DARVTQTPRHKVTEMGQEVTMRCQPILGHNTVFWYRQTMMQGLELLAYFRNRAPLDDSGMPKDRFSAEMPDATLATLKIQPSEPRDSAVYFCASGLTWEPQHFGDGTRLSIL.

This sequence joins TRBV19 and TRBJ1-1; D uncertain. V dropped 5 bases and J dropped 1 base, with 8 bases sitting between them. There are 13 residues in the CDR3. The germline gives CDR1 LNHDA, CDR2 SQIVND (reference sequence). The CDR3 DNA follows: TGTGCCAGTAGTGCCAGATCGAACACTGAAGCTTTCTTT. It encodes CASSARSNTEAFF. The full variable domain, with the rest looked up from reference TRBV19 and TRBJ1-1, is DGGITQSPKYLFRKEGQNVTLSCEQNLNHDAMYWYRQDPGQGLRLIYYSQIVNDFQKGDIAEGYSVSREKKESFPLTVTSAQKNPTAFYLCASSARSNTEAFFGQGTRLTVV.

J is TRBJ1-3 and V is TRBV7-9, with D possibly matching TRBD1 (5 bases). Per germline, CDR1 SEHNR and CDR2 FQNEAQ (reference sequence). The CDR3 totals 16 residues. Trimming pared 7 bases from V and 0 bases from J, leaving 16 bases between. CDR3 in amino acids: CASNLSGPYSGNTIYF. CDR3 sequence (DNA): TGTGCCAGCAACTTGTCGGGACCTTACTCTGGAAACACCATATATTTT.

A single count supports this clonotype. This chain links TRBV2 with TRBJ2-5; D tentatively reads TRBD1 or TRBD2 (6 bases each). The CDR3 extends over 15 amino acids. Trimming shortened V by 2 bases and J by 5 bases, and 15 bases separated the two germline ends. Germline CDR1 reads SNHLY; CDR2 reads FYNNEI. The CDR3 reads CASSEFRGPEETQYF. The CDR3 nucleotides are TGTGCCAGCAGTGAATTCCGGGGGCCAGAGGAGACCCAGTACTTC.

This clonotype turned up a few times. This chain joins TRBV28 and TRBJ1-2, with a weak D call TRBD1 (5 bases). CDR1 is MDHEN, CDR2 SYDVKM, per germline. The CDR3 is 15 residues long. Trimming removed 2 bases at V and 4 bases at J, with 14 bases between. In DNA, the CDR3 is TGTGCCAGCAGTTTACTGTCCCAGGGTCCCTATGGCTACACCTTC. Protein product: CASSLLSQGPYGYTF.

The chain links TRBV5-4 to TRBJ1-1, with a possible D match to TRBD1 (5 bases). In germline, CDR1 is SGHNT, CDR2 YYREEE (reference sequence). The CDR3 totals 12 residues. Trimming took 4 bases from V and 6 from J, leaving 10 bases between them. CDR3 nucleotide sequence: TGTGCCAGCAGCGGTGAGGGGTCTGAAGCTTTCTTT. This sequence encodes CASSGEGSEAFF.

The chain joins TRBV5-6 to TRBJ2-1; a weak D match, TRBD2 (5 bases). The CDR3 is made up of 16 amino acids. V lost 5 bases and J 3 bases, leaving 18 bases between the germline ends. The germline CDR1 and CDR2 sequences are SGHDT and YYEEEE. CDR3 loop: CASSSVPGNLYNEQFF. The CDR3 DNA follows: TGTGCCAGCAGTTCCGTTCCGGGGAATCTCTACAATGAGCAGTTCTTC.

J is TRBJ1-6 and V is TRBV2, with D hard to call. Per germline, CDR1 SNHLY and CDR2 FYNNEI. The CDR3 length is 16 residues. V lost 4 bases and J 0 bases, leaving 10 bases between the germline ends. The CDR3 here is CASSGIVGSYNSPLHF. The CDR3 DNA reads TGTGCCAGCAGTGGAATCGTCGGCTCCTATAATTCACCCCTCCACTTT.

The chain recombines TRBV29-1 with TRBJ2-3; D unresolved. Germline V gives CDR1 SQVTM, CDR2 ANQGSEA. The CDR3 sequence is 16 residues long. Trimming took 3 bases from V and 0 from J, leaving 16 bases between them. CDR3 amino acids: CSVDGQPVGSTDTQYF. DNA of the CDR3: TGCAGCGTTGATGGGCAGCCCGTGGGTAGCACAGATACGCAGTATTTT.

This clonotype has at least ten counts. At one of its ends the junction is not consistent with the germline gene, which may arise from a read error. V gene TRBV7-8 combines with J gene TRBJ2-7; TRBD2 is a possible D gene (5 bases). This CDR3 is 14 amino acids long. Germline CDR1 is SGHVS and CDR2 is FQNEAQ. In DNA form, the CDR3 reads TGTGCCAGCAGCCTAGCTGGACGAACGTACGAGCAGTACTTC. Encoded protein: CASSLAGRTYEQYF.

This clonotype was observed many times. The rearrangement links TRBV7-2 to TRBJ2-1; 13 nucleotides line up with TRBD2. The CDR3 loop spans 17 amino acids. CDR1 is SGHTA and CDR2 is FQGNSA in the germline V gene. V was clipped by 4 bases and J by 7 bases; unmatched bases: 10. CDR3 in amino acids: CASSSPSGLAGLNEQFF. The CDR3 region has the DNA TGTGCCAGCAGCTCTCCTTCGGGACTAGCGGGGCTGAATGAGCAGTTCTTC.

This clonotype has a count of ten or more. The J gene is TRBJ2-1, the V gene TRBV14; possibly TRBD2 for D (6 bases). This CDR3 is 11 amino acids long. Trimming removed 3 bases from V and 9 bases from J, with 6 bases in between. Germline loops: CDR1 SGHDN, CDR2 FVKESK. Written as DNA, the CDR3 is TGTGCCAGCAGCCAGGGGGGTGAGCAGTTCTTC. Translated, it gives CASSQGGEQFF.

The chain employs TRBV7-9 and TRBJ1-1; D remains unclear. The V end was cut by 1 base, the J end by 0 bases, with 18 bases between. Germline loops: CDR1 SEHNR, CDR2 FQNEAQ (reference sequence). The CDR3 has 18 amino acids. The CDR3 sequence is CASSLDSSTSLMNTEAFF. The CDR3 DNA reads TGTGCCAGCAGCTTAGATTCATCCACTTCCCTGATGAACACTGAAGCTTTCTTT. Together with reference TRBV7-9 and TRBJ1-1, the CDR3 gives the full variable domain: DTGVSQNPRHKITKRGQNVTFRCDPISEHNRLYWYRQTLGQGPEFLTYFQNEAQLEKSRLLSDRFSAERPKGSFSTLEIQRTEQGDSAMYLCASSLDSSTSLMNTEAFFGQGTRLTVV.